The 16 T cell receptor beta chains listed next were all sequenced from one sample in a study of beta chain features in type 1 diabetes. cDNA synthesis used the whole RNA isolate, giving expressed TCRB sequences. The assay was immunoSEQ multiplex PCR, and TCRdb's table has in-frame clones only and misses some. The table includes about 470,000 clones, approximately 30% detected once. Sequencing was carried out using naive CD4+ T cells from blood. All receptors come from a man younger than 35 in good health.

This clone has a handful of counts. This rearrangement joins TRBV15 to TRBJ1-5; 10 positions agree with TRBD1. Germline values: CDR1 LNHNV, CDR2 YYDKDF (reference sequence). Unmatched junction bases numbered 11, after V lost 5 bases and J lost 7 bases. This CDR3 has 16 amino acids. The CDR3 spells CATSYPGQGLGQPQHF. The CDR3 coding sequence is TGTGCCACCAGCTACCCGGGACAGGGGTTGGGACAGCCCCAGCATTTT.

The chain couples TRBV5-1 to TRBJ2-5; 10 bases are shared with TRBD2. V lost 4 bases to trimming and J lost 5 bases; unmatched junction nucleotides: 5. CDR1 and CDR2 (germline): SGHRS, YFSETQ. This CDR3 is built from 14 residues. The CDR3 sequence is CASSAGTSEETQYF. The DNA for the CDR3 is TGCGCCAGCAGCGCCGGGACTAGCGAGGAGACCCAGTACTTC.

The chain has TRBV30 and TRBJ1-1; D is perhaps TRBD1 (5 bases). The CDR3 loop spans 13 amino acids. The V gene's germline CDR1 is GTSNPN and CDR2 SVGIG (reference sequence). The V gene lost 2 bases and the J gene lost 5 bases, with 12 bases spanning the gap. The CDR3 spells CAWSPSGRTEAFF. CDR3 in DNA: TGTGCCTGGAGTCCCTCAGGGAGGACTGAAGCTTTCTTT.

J is TRBJ2-4 and V is TRBV11-2, with D unclear. This CDR3 region has 13 residues. Looked up from germline, CDR1 is SGHAT and CDR2 is FQNNGV. The V end was cut by 0 bases, the J end by 12 bases, with 12 bases between. The CDR3 DNA sequence: TGTGCCAGCAGCTTAGATCGGGCCGGCTCTCAGTACTTC. Translation: CASSLDRAGSQYF.

V is TRBV7-3 and J is TRBJ2-3; D gene uncertain. The V end lost 2 bases, the J end lost 6 bases, and 6 bases lay between the germline ends. From germline, CDR1 is SGHTA and CDR2 FQGTGA. The CDR3 runs to 12 residues. CDR3 in amino acids: CASSLYADTQYF. The DNA for the CDR3 is TGTGCCAGCAGCTTATATGCGGATACGCAGTATTTT.

This chain uses TRBV30 with TRBJ2-3; D gene unclear. This CDR3 has 14 residues. The V end was cut by 0 bases, the J end by 2 bases, with 9 bases between. Germline V CDR1 and CDR2: GTSNPN, SVGIG (reference sequence). The DNA for the CDR3 is TGTGCCTGGAGTGTATGGCGAGCCACAGATACGCAGTATTTT. Translation gives CAWSVWRATDTQYF.

The V call is TRBV2, the J call TRBJ2-1; D gene unclear. Trimming removed 10 bases from V and 8 bases from J, with 15 bases in between. This CDR3 contains 12 residues. Germline CDR1 SNHLY, CDR2 FYNNEI. CDR3 residues: CANWGGLDEQFF. Here the CDR3 DNA reads TGTGCCAACTGGGGTGGTCTGGATGAGCAGTTCTTC.

The gene calls are TRBV5-4 and TRBJ2-1; 10 bases agree with TRBD2. The CDR3 runs 15 residues. The V and J ends lost 4 bases and 7 bases, in that order; junction bases with no gene match: 8. CDR1 SGHNT and CDR2 YYREEE come from the germline V gene (reference sequence). CDR3 in amino acids: CASSPPSGRLNEQFF. The CDR3 DNA sequence: TGTGCCAGCAGCCCTCCTAGCGGGAGACTAAATGAGCAGTTCTTC. The full variable domain, completed using reference TRBV5-4 and TRBJ2-1, is ETGVTQSPTHLIKTRGQQVTLRCSSQSGHNTVSWYQQALGQGPQFIFQYYREEENGRGNFPPRFSGLQFPNYSSELNVNALELDDSALYLCASSPPSGRLNEQFFGPGTRLTVL.

This sequence joins TRBV30 and TRBJ1-1; perhaps TRBD1 as D (6 bases). Per the germline V gene, CDR1 is GTSNPN and CDR2 is SVGIG (reference sequence). This CDR3 spans 12 amino acids. The V gene lost 2 bases and the J gene lost 8 bases, with 12 bases spanning the gap. The CDR3 spells CAWSPRTAEAFF. CDR3 in DNA: TGTGCCTGGAGTCCGCGGACAGCCGAAGCTTTCTTT.

V gene TRBV9 combines with J gene TRBJ2-2; TRBD2 might be the D (5 bases). Germline loops: CDR1 SGDLS, CDR2 YYNGEE. The CDR3 sequence is 13 residues long. The germline V and J ends were trimmed by 4 bases and 4 bases, with 8 bases remaining between them. The CDR3 spells CASSPSITGELFF. CDR3 sequence (DNA): TGTGCCAGCAGCCCTAGCATCACCGGGGAGCTGTTTTTT.

Concerning this clone itself: Other DNA variants within this sample encode the same CDR3. The chain employs TRBV7-2 and TRBJ2-1, with D perhaps TRBD2 (5 bases). CDR3 length: 15 amino acids. Germline V CDR1 and CDR2: SGHTA, FQGNSA. V lost 0 bases to trimming and J lost 2 bases, with 8 bases between them. In DNA, the CDR3 is TGTGCCAGCAGCTTAGCGGGAGCACCCTACAATGAGCAGTTCTTC. This sequence encodes CASSLAGAPYNEQFF.

CDR3 coding DNA: TGCGCCAGCAGCCAAGATATTACGGGAGGCTACACCTTC. It encodes CASSQDITGGYTF. V gene TRBV4-1 combines with J gene TRBJ1-2; D uncertain. The germline V and J ends were trimmed by 0 bases and 8 bases, with 10 bases remaining between them. Per germline, CDR1 MGHRA and CDR2 YSYEKL. CDR3 length: 13 amino acids.

This clone was found a few times. This chain uses TRBV4-2 with TRBJ2-7; 8 bases agree with TRBD2. The trim removed 0 bases at V and 0 bases at J, leaving 1 base unmatched. From germline, CDR1 is LGHNA and CDR2 YNFKEQ. This CDR3 is built from 15 residues. DNA of the CDR3: TGTGCCAGCAGCCAAGAAGCGGGAGCCTCCTACGAGCAGTACTTC. Protein sequence: CASSQEAGASYEQYF.

Comments on this clone: Sequence at one end of the junction differs from germline and may be a read error. V gene TRBV9 combines with J gene TRBJ1-1; 10 nucleotides align to TRBD1. The CDR3 runs 16 residues. In germline, CDR1 is SGDLS, CDR2 YYNGEE. CDR3 nucleotide sequence: TGTTCCAGCAGCGTAGAACCGGGACAGGGGACTACTGAAGCTTTCTTT. Protein sequence: CSSSVEPGQGTTEAFF.

This clone has just a few counts. The V gene is TRBV14, the J gene TRBJ2-3; D is perhaps TRBD2 (6 bases). V was trimmed by 11 bases and J by 6 bases, leaving 6 bases between them. CDR1 and CDR2 (germline): SGHDN, FVKESK. The CDR3 consists of 9 residues. The CDR3 DNA sequence: TGTGCCGGGGGGGATACGCAGTATTTT. Residues: CAGGDTQYF.

V is TRBV30 and J is TRBJ1-4; tentatively, D is TRBD1 (6 bases). Trimming took off 3 bases at V and 8 bases at J, with 16 bases between the two ends. The germline V gene encodes CDR1 GTSNPN and CDR2 SVGIG (reference sequence). The CDR3 loop spans 14 amino acids. The CDR3 DNA is TGTGCCTGGAGCGAGGGGGGGATTGAAGAAAAACTGTTTTTT. It yields the protein CAWSEGGIEEKLFF.